Detailed here is one T cell receptor beta chain. The data were taken from a study of blood T cell repertoires in COVID-19. Study-level background: Samples came from the United States, Italy and Spain, spanning acute and convalescent COVID-19.

In the source study's methods: Reference gene primer amplification gave estimated nucleated cell counts. Produced via immunoSEQ multiplex PCR; TCRdb's table is partial and in-frame only. Clonal size and the V and J genes are those of that table, whereas D and trimming came from the DNA. The sample holds 130,000 or so clones, more than 75% seen once. There are 11 residues in the CDR3. Per the germline V gene, CDR1 is SNHLY and CDR2 is FYNNEI. The ends were cut back, 8 bases at V and 0 bases at J, with 4 bases in the middle. The clonotype was recovered from an older man with active COVID-19. The genes are TRBV2 and TRBJ1-1; D is ambiguous. The material sequenced was peripheral blood. The CDR3 sequence is CASLVNTEAFF. The CDR3 region has the DNA TGTGCCAGCCTCGTGAACACTGAAGCTTTCTTT.